The 6 T cell receptor beta chains below all came from one sample that was sequenced in a study of Graves' ophthalmopathy and Graves' hyperthyroidism. The TCR beta CDR3 regions underwent amplification from RNA transcripts. RT-PCR with HTBI primers came first, then second-round multiplex PCR. TCRdb recomputed calls from the multiplex PCR reads with MiXCR, one row per CDR3 protein. This table has hundreds of thousands of distinct CDR3 sequences, roughly 50% appearing once. The sample consisted of peripheral blood. The receptor source for this set is an adult man with Graves' ophthalmopathy.

The V call is TRBV7-9, the J call TRBJ2-5, with D perhaps assigned TRBD1 or TRBD2 (6 bases each). The CDR3 runs to 15 residues. The germline CDR1 and CDR2 sequences are SEHNR and FQNEAQ (reference sequence). Trimming removed 4 bases from V and 1 base from J, with 13 bases in between. The CDR3, as DNA: TGTGCCAGCAGCTCAGTGGAGGGGGGCCAAGAGACCCAGTACTTC. Its translation: CASSSVEGGQETQYF.

The V call is TRBV20-1, the J call TRBJ1-5; D is possibly TRBD1 (6 bases). The CDR3 extends over 14 amino acids. The V end lost 0 bases, the J end lost 11 bases, and 17 bases lay between the germline ends. CDR1 and CDR2 from the germline V gene are DFQATT and SNEGSKA (reference sequence). The CDR3 here is CSARDGSGVETQHF. In DNA, the CDR3 is TGCAGTGCTAGAGATGGCTCAGGGGTGGAGACCCAGCATTTT.

The sample holds a few counts of this clonotype. The chain links TRBV7-2 to TRBJ1-2, with TRBD1 matching 7 bases. The CDR3 loop spans 13 amino acids. CDR1 SGHTA and CDR2 FQGNSA come from the germline V gene. The trim removed 5 bases at V and 4 bases at J, leaving 4 bases unmatched. The CDR3 DNA is TGTGCCAGCAGCCCGGGACAGTCCTATGGCTACACCTTC. It yields the protein CASSPGQSYGYTF.

J is TRBJ1-2 and V is TRBV7-2, with 8 bases matching TRBD1. Germline V gene data show CDR1 as SGHTA and CDR2 as FQGNSA. This CDR3 is 12 amino acids long. J gave up 12 bases and V 5 bases, and 8 bases lay outside the gene matches. The CDR3 loop is CASSRQGIGHTF. CDR3 sequence (DNA): TGTGCCAGCAGCCGACAGGGGATAGGCCACACCTTC.

The chain recombines TRBV20-1 with TRBJ1-6; D not resolved. The CDR3 is 15 residues long. V lost 0 bases and J 7 bases, leaving 13 bases between the germline ends. The germline gives CDR1 DFQATT, CDR2 SNEGSKA (reference sequence). The CDR3 region is CSARDLTGFNSPLHF. CDR3 DNA: TGCAGTGCTAGAGATCTAACGGGTTTCAATTCACCCCTCCACTTT.

A few counts support this clonotype. The chain recombines TRBV9 with TRBJ1-6; D is perhaps TRBD1 (6 bases). V was shortened by 5 bases and J by 10 bases, with 22 bases between the two germline ends. The germline gives CDR1 SGDLS, CDR2 YYNGEE. This CDR3 comprises 16 residues. The CDR3 sequence: CASSELGHGFGSPLHF. CDR3 bases: TGTGCCAGCAGTGAACTGGGACACGGTTTCGGATCACCCCTCCACTTT.